Presented here are 5 T cell receptor beta chains from one specimen sequenced in a study of T cells in Graves' hyperthyroidism and ophthalmopathy. Amplified TCR beta CDR3 regions derived from RNA transcripts. In the first-round RT-PCR of the TCR CDR3, the HTBI primer set was used. In TCRdb, the multiplex PCR reads were re-called with MiXCR into one record per CDR3 protein. The sample has some 360,000 distinct CDR3 sequences, approximately 15% seen once; the top ten hold 11%. The sequenced material came from blood. These receptors all stem from a woman in her sixties with Graves' hyperthyroidism.

This clonotype was picked up many times. The V and J genes are TRBV5-5 and TRBJ2-5, with a weak D call TRBD1 (5 bases). The germline V gene encodes CDR1 SGHKS and CDR2 YYEKEE (reference sequence). The CDR3 extends over 13 amino acids. V was pared by 4 bases and J by 5 bases, with 12 bases between. CDR3: CASSLQGAETQYF. CDR3 nucleotides: TGTGCCAGCAGCCTTCAAGGGGCCGAGACCCAGTACTTC.

This clonotype showed up just a few times. V is TRBV5-4 and J is TRBJ2-1; TRBD1 aligns across 8 bases. Germline V gene lookup returns CDR1 SGHNT and CDR2 YYREEE (reference sequence). This CDR3 is built from 15 residues. The V gene end was trimmed by 3 bases and the J gene end by 3 bases; junction bases not matched to a gene: 5. The CDR3 reads CASSSPGQDYNEQFF. CDR3 DNA: TGTGCCAGCAGCTCCCCGGGACAGGACTACAATGAGCAGTTCTTC.

The chain carries TRBV7-9 and TRBJ1-3, with 7 bases fitting TRBD1. The CDR3 loop spans 17 amino acids. CDR1 is SEHNR, CDR2 FQNEAQ, per germline (reference sequence). The CDR3 DNA reads as TGTGCAACCAGCCGGGACAGCGCCCTCTCTTCGGGAAACACCATATATTTT. It encodes CATSRDSALSSGNTIYF.

This clonotype showed up just a few times. The chain joins TRBV9 to TRBJ2-4; 8 bases line up with TRBD2. J gave up 0 bases and V 1 base, and 9 bases lay outside the gene matches. The CDR3 runs 18 residues. CDR1 SGDLS and CDR2 YYNGEE come from the germline V gene. CDR3: CASSVRSKRERAKNIQYF. CDR3 sequence (DNA): TGTGCCAGCAGCGTACGTTCCAAGCGGGAGAGAGCCAAAAACATTCAGTACTTC.

This clonotype came up many times. The chain uses TRBV4-1 and TRBJ2-7; no clear D. The V gene's germline CDR1 is MGHRA and CDR2 YSYEKL. The CDR3 has 14 residues. V lost 2 bases and J 0 bases, leaving 8 bases between the germline ends. CDR3 sequence reads: CASSQRASSYEQYF. CDR3 in DNA: TGCGCCAGCAGCCAAAGGGCCAGCTCCTACGAGCAGTACTTC.